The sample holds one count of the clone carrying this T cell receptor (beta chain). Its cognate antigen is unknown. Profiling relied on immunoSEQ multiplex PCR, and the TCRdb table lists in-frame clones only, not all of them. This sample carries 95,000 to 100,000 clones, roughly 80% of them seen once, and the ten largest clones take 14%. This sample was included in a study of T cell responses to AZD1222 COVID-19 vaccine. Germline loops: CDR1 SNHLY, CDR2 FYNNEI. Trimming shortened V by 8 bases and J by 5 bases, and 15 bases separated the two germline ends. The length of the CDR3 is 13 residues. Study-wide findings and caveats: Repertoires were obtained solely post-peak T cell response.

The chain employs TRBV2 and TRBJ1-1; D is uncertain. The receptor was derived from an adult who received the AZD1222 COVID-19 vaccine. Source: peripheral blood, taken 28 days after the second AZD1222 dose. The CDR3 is CASEETTETEAFF. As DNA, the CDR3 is TGTGCCAGCGAGGAGACGACTGAGACTGAAGCTTTCTTT. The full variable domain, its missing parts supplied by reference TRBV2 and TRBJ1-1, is EPEVTQTPSHQVTQMGQEVILRCVPISNHLYFYWYRQILGQKVEFLVSFYNNEISEKSEIFDDQFSVERPDGSNFTLKIRSTKLEDSAMYFCASEETTETEAFFGQGTRLTVV.